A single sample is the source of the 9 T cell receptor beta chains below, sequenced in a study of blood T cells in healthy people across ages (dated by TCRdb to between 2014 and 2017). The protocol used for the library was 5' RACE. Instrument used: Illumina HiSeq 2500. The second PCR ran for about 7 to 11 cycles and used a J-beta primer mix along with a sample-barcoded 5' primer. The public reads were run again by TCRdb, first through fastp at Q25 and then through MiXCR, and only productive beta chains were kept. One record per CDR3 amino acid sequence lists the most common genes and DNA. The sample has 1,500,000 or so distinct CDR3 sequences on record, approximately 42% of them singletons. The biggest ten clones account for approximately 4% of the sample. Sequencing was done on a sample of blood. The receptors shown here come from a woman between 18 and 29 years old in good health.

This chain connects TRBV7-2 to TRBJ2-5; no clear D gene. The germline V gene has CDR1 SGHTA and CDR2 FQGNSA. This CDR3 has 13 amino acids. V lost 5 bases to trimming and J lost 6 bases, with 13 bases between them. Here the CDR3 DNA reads TGTGCCAGCAGCCAGGACGGGCTGAAGACCCAGTACTTC. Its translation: CASSQDGLKTQYF.

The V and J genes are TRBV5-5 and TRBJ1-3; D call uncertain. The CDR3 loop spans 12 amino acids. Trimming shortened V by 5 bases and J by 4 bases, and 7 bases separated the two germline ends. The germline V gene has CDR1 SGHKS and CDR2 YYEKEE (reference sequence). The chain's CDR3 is CASSYPGNTIYF. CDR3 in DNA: TGTGCCAGCAGTTACCCGGGAAACACCATATATTTT. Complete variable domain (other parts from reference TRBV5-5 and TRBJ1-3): DAGVTQSPTHLIKTRGQQVTLRCSPISGHKSVSWYQQVLGQGPQFIFQYYEKEERGRGNFPDRFSARQFPNYSSELNVNALLLGDSALYLCASSYPGNTIYFGEGSWLTVV.

For the CDR3, the DNA is TGCAGCGCTGGGGACAGGGTGCACTACAATGAGCAGTTCTTC. It yields the protein CSAGDRVHYNEQFF. The chain combines TRBV29-1 with TRBJ2-1; 9 bases agree with TRBD1. Germline V lookup: CDR1 SQVTM, CDR2 ANQGSEA. The length of the CDR3 is 14 residues. J gave up 3 bases and V 7 bases, and 7 bases lay outside the gene matches.

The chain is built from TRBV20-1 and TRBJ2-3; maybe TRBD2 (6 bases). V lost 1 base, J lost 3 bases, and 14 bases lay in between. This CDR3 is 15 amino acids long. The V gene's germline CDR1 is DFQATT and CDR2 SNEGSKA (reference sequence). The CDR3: CSARGREKVTDTQYF. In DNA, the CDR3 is TGCAGTGCTAGAGGCCGGGAGAAGGTGACAGATACGCAGTATTTT.

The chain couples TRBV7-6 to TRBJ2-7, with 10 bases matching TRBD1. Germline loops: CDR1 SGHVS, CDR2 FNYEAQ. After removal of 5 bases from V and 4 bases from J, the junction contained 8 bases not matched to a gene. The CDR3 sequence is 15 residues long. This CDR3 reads CASSQGQGKLYEQYF. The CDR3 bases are TGTGCCAGCAGCCAGGGACAGGGGAAATTGTACGAGCAGTACTTC.

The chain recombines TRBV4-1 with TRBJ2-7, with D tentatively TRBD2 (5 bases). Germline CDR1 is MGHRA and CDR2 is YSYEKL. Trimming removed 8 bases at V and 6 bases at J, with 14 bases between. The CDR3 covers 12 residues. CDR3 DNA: TGCGCCAGCTCCCACCCAAGCGGCGAGCAGTACTTC. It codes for CASSHPSGEQYF.

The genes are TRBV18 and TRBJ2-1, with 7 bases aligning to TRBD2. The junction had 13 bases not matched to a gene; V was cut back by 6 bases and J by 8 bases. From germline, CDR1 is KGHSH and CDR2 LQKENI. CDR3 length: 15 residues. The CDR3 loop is CASSPGTVLADEQFF. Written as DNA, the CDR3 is TGTGCCAGCTCCCCCGGGACCGTGCTAGCGGATGAGCAGTTCTTC.

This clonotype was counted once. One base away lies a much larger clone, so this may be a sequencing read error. CDR3 amino acids: CASGLMGYNEQFF. CDR3 DNA: TGTGCCAGCGGCTTAATGGGGTACAATGAGCAGTTCTTC. This chain connects TRBV7-2 to TRBJ2-1; D is ambiguous. Looked up from germline, CDR1 is SGHTA and CDR2 is FQGNSA. The CDR3 spans 13 residues.

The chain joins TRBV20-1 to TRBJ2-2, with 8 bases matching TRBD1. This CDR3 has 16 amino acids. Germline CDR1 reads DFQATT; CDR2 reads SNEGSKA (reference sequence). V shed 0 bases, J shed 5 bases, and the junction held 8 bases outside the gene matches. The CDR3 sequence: CSARDSSRGQTGELFF. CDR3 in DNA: TGCAGTGCTAGAGACTCAAGCAGGGGGCAAACCGGGGAGCTGTTTTTT.